This TCR beta chain was sequenced during a study of cytomegalovirus exposure and HLA in healthy donors. The PCR ran on 60 Vbeta and 13 Jbeta primers. Clones were sequenced by immunoSEQ multiplex PCR, and TCRdb holds only the in-frame ones, with some missing. The sample shows about 300,000 clones, 86% of them seen only once. These donors, healthy bone marrow donors, were studied. This sequence was found in a man aged 35 to 55 in good health and CMV-seropositive. Material for sequencing was PBMCs.

This CDR3 reads CASSLDNNYGYTF. The CDR3, as DNA: TGTGCCAGCAGCTTAGACAACAACTATGGCTACACCTTC. V gene TRBV28 combines with J gene TRBJ1-2; D is undetermined. V was clipped by 6 bases and J by 2 bases, with 10 bases between them. This CDR3 contains 13 residues. Germline values: CDR1 MDHEN, CDR2 SYDVKM.